The rows below give T cell receptor beta chains drawn from one sample of a study of shared clonotypes between healthy human individuals. Generated by immunoSEQ multiplex PCR, the TCRdb table keeps only in-frame clones and is missing some. The sample lists hundreds of thousands of clones; about 96% were seen once. Sequences were obtained from naive CD4+ T cells sorted from blood. Receptor source: a young woman in good health. The CDR3 runs from the conserved cysteine through the conserved F or W. Each record gives: D gene, clone size, V gene, J gene, CDR3 DNA, CDR3 protein. The D gene is left open where the match is weak. Only some rows state a clone size, as once, few, many or a class for expanded clones.

D: -
size: -
V: TRBV28
J: TRBJ1-4
DNA: TGTGCCAGCAGTTTCTTCCCAGGGAAACTGTTTTTT
CDR3: CASSFFPGKLFF

D: TRBD1
size: -
V: TRBV28
J: TRBJ1-2
DNA: TGTGCCAGCAGTTTGTCGGACAGGGGGCAACTCTATGGCTACACCTTC
CDR3: CASSLSDRGQLYGYTF

D: -
size: -
V: TRBV7-8
J: TRBJ2-1
DNA: TGTGCCAGCAGCCCCCGGAGGATAAATGAGCAGTTCTTC
CDR3: CASSPRRINEQFF

D: TRBD2
size: once
V: TRBV5-1
J: TRBJ2-1
DNA: TGCGCCAGCAGCCGAATAGCGGGAGGACACAATGAGCAGTTCTTC
CDR3: CASSRIAGGHNEQFF

D: -
size: -
V: TRBV2
J: TRBJ2-7
DNA: TGTGCCAGCAGTGAATCCCGTTTAATCGAGCAGTACTTC
CDR3: CASSESRLIEQYF

D: -
size: -
V: TRBV2
J: TRBJ1-4
DNA: TGTGCCAGCGCCGGGGCGGGGGCATTTCCCCAACCCAAGGAAAAACTGTTTTTT
CDR3: CASAGAGAFPQPKEKLFF

D: -
size: -
V: TRBV18
J: TRBJ2-5
DNA: TGTGCCAGCTCACGAAGGGAGACCCAGTACTTC
CDR3: CASSRRETQYF

D: TRBD2
size: -
V: TRBV5-1
J: TRBJ2-1
DNA: TGCGCCAGCAGCTTGGTGGGACTAGCGGAGAATGAGCAGTTCTTC
CDR3: CASSLVGLAENEQFF

D: TRBD2
size: once
V: TRBV9
J: TRBJ2-1
DNA: TGTGCCAGCAGCCCGATAGCGGGAGCCTACAATGAGCAGTTCTTC
CDR3: CASSPIAGAYNEQFF

D: -
size: -
V: TRBV6-1
J: TRBJ2-5
DNA: TGTGCCAGCAGTGAAGCTATCCTAGCTGCTCGAGAGACCCAGTACTTC
CDR3: CASSEAILAARETQYF

D: -
size: -
V: TRBV6-4
J: TRBJ1-2
DNA: TGTGCCAGCAGTGACACCCCGAGGGGGGCGAGTGGCTACACCTTC
CDR3: CASSDTPRGASGYTF

D: TRBD1
size: -
V: TRBV30
J: TRBJ1-1
DNA: TGTGCCTGGAGTGCGACAGGGGTGGCTGAAGCTTTCTTT
CDR3: CAWSATGVAEAFF

D: -
size: -
V: TRBV2
J: TRBJ2-1
DNA: TGTGCCAGCATACGGGTTGCCTACAATGAGCAGTTCTTC
CDR3: CASIRVAYNEQFF

D: -
size: once
V: TRBV19
J: TRBJ2-3
DNA: TGTGCCAGATACACAGATACGCAGTATTTT
CDR3: CARYTDTQYF

D: TRBD2
size: -
V: TRBV10-3
J: TRBJ2-2
DNA: TGTGCCATCAGTGAGCTCGGACTAGCAGTCACCGGGGAGCTGTTTTTT
CDR3: CAISELGLAVTGELFF

D: TRBD2
size: -
V: TRBV29-1
J: TRBJ2-3
DNA: TGCAGCGTTGAAGGGACTAGCTATAGCACAGATACGCAGTATTTT
CDR3: CSVEGTSYSTDTQYF

D: -
size: -
V: TRBV5-1
J: TRBJ2-5
DNA: TGCGCCAGCAGCTACCCGCAGGGGGGGCAAGAGACCCAGTACTTC
CDR3: CASSYPQGGQETQYF

D: TRBD1
size: once
V: TRBV27
J: TRBJ2-7
DNA: TGTGCCAGCAGCCCCTATCGGACAGGGGGCTTCCACGAGCAGTACTTC
CDR3: CASSPYRTGGFHEQYF

D: -
size: once
V: TRBV6-6
J: TRBJ2-1
DNA: TGTGCCAGCAGTCCCCGACGCGATGAGCAGTTCTTC
CDR3: CASSPRRDEQFF

D: TRBD1
size: -
V: TRBV5-4
J: TRBJ2-7
DNA: TGTGCCAGCAGCCCGGGGACAGGGGGCCGTGAGCAGTACTTC
CDR3: CASSPGTGGREQYF

D: TRBD1
size: -
V: TRBV30
J: TRBJ2-2
DNA: TGTGCCTGGATGGGACAGGGGGCGAACACCGGGGAGCTGTTTTTT
CDR3: CAWMGQGANTGELFF

D: TRBD1
size: -
V: TRBV28
J: TRBJ1-2
DNA: TGTGCCAGCAGTTTTGGGGACAGGGACTATGGCTACACCTTC
CDR3: CASSFGDRDYGYTF

D: -
size: -
V: TRBV7-9
J: TRBJ2-7
DNA: TGTGCCAGCAGCGCATGGGACGTGAACTACGAGCAGTACTTC
CDR3: CASSAWDVNYEQYF

D: TRBD1
size: -
V: TRBV6-6
J: TRBJ2-2
DNA: TGTGCCAGCAGTCCCGCTCGGGACAGGGTCAGGGAGCTGTTTTTT
CDR3: CASSPARDRVRELFF

D: -
size: -
V: TRBV6-5
J: TRBJ2-5
DNA: TGTGCCAGCAGCACCGGGACCCCCGCCACCCAGTACTTC
CDR3: CASSTGTPATQYF

D: TRBD2
size: -
V: TRBV5-1
J: TRBJ2-7
DNA: TGCGCCAGCACTAGCGGGGAAACCTACGAGCAGTACTTC
CDR3: CASTSGETYEQYF

D: -
size: -
V: TRBV18
J: TRBJ2-5
DNA: TGTGCCAGCTCACCAAGGGCGGGCGTCGGCGAGACCCAGTACTTC
CDR3: CASSPRAGVGETQYF

D: TRBD1
size: -
V: TRBV11-2
J: TRBJ1-6
DNA: TGTGCCAGCAGCTCAGGGGGCGGGTATTCACCCCTCCACTTT
CDR3: CASSSGGGYSPLHF

D: -
size: -
V: TRBV30
J: TRBJ1-1
DNA: TGTGCCTGGAGGCCCCCGGGGGGACCTGAAGCTTTCTTT
CDR3: CAWRPPGGPEAFF

D: TRBD1
size: -
V: TRBV19
J: TRBJ1-5
DNA: TGTGCCAGTAGTACGACAGGGGGCAGAGGGCCCCAGCATTTT
CDR3: CASSTTGGRGPQHF

D: TRBD1
size: -
V: TRBV2
J: TRBJ1-4
DNA: TGTGCCAGCAGTAAAGAGACAGGGCTGTTTTTT
CDR3: CASSKETGLFF

D: -
size: -
V: TRBV18
J: TRBJ2-2
DNA: TGTGCCAGCTCACCACTTTTTTCGGGAGATAACACCGGGGAGCTGTTTTTT
CDR3: CASSPLFSGDNTGELFF

D: TRBD2
size: -
V: TRBV2
J: TRBJ2-3
DNA: TGTGCCAGCAGCGCTGGGACTAGCGTGTATTTT
CDR3: CASSAGTSVYF

D: -
size: -
V: TRBV2
J: TRBJ2-7
DNA: TGTGCCAGCAGTGCCGGGACTGGCGTCTACGAGCAGTACTTC
CDR3: CASSAGTGVYEQYF

D: TRBD2
size: -
V: TRBV7-9
J: TRBJ2-2
DNA: TGTGCCAGCAGCTTAGTGTATACTAGCGAGACAACCGGGGAGCTGTTTTTT
CDR3: CASSLVYTSETTGELFF

D: -
size: -
V: TRBV6-1
J: TRBJ2-3
DNA: TGTGCCAGCAGTGAAGTCACGGGAAGCACAGATACGCAGTATTTT
CDR3: CASSEVTGSTDTQYF

D: TRBD2
size: -
V: TRBV4-2
J: TRBJ2-7
DNA: TGTGCCAGCAGCCAAACTAGCGGGGTCTCCTACGAGCAGTACTTC
CDR3: CASSQTSGVSYEQYF

D: -
size: -
V: TRBV5-5
J: TRBJ2-3
DNA: TGTGCCAGCAGCTTGGGAAGGAGATCCACAGATACGCAGTATTTT
CDR3: CASSLGRRSTDTQYF

D: -
size: -
V: TRBV5-1
J: TRBJ2-7
DNA: TGCGCCAGCAGCTTGAACACGCCCTACGAGCAGTACTTC
CDR3: CASSLNTPYEQYF

D: -
size: -
V: TRBV30
J: TRBJ1-2
DNA: TGTGCCTGGAGTGCGGGACACCGGTGCGGCTACACCTTC
CDR3: CAWSAGHRCGYTF

D: TRBD1
size: -
V: TRBV7-8
J: TRBJ1-1
DNA: TGTGCCAGCAGCGCGGACAGGGGCGGGAACACTGAAGCTTTCTTT
CDR3: CASSADRGGNTEAFF

D: -
size: -
V: TRBV7-6
J: TRBJ2-3
DNA: TGTGCCAGCAGCTTAACAGGGAACACAGATACGCAGTATTTT
CDR3: CASSLTGNTDTQYF

D: -
size: -
V: TRBV5-1
J: TRBJ2-1
DNA: TGCGCCAGCAGCTTCACCTACAATGAGCAGTTCTTC
CDR3: CASSFTYNEQFF

D: -
size: -
V: TRBV27
J: TRBJ2-7
DNA: TGTGCCAGCAGTTTATGGGCCATTACTAGTGGGAGTAACGAGCAGTACTTC
CDR3: CASSLWAITSGSNEQYF

D: TRBD2
size: -
V: TRBV7-7
J: TRBJ2-5
DNA: TGTGCCAGCAGCTTAGGACTAGCGGGAGAAAAAGAGACCCAGTACTTC
CDR3: CASSLGLAGEKETQYF

D: -
size: -
V: TRBV27
J: TRBJ1-1
DNA: TGTGCCAGCAGTCTCAATTACAGGGTCCGCACTGAAGCTTTCTTT
CDR3: CASSLNYRVRTEAFF

D: -
size: once
V: TRBV5-8
J: TRBJ2-5
DNA: TGTGCCAGCAGCTTGGGGACCCGGGAGACCCAGTACTTC
CDR3: CASSLGTRETQYF

D: -
size: -
V: TRBV28
J: TRBJ1-1
DNA: TGTGCCAGCAGTCTCTTCCGACTCAGGAACACTGAAGCTTTCTTT
CDR3: CASSLFRLRNTEAFF

D: TRBD1
size: -
V: TRBV28
J: TRBJ1-2
DNA: TGTGCCAGCATTCCACAGGGGGCCCGTGGCTACACCTTC
CDR3: CASIPQGARGYTF

D: -
size: once
V: TRBV18
J: TRBJ1-2
DNA: TGTGCCAGCTCACCACGTGGGGAGAAGTATGGCTACACCTTC
CDR3: CASSPRGEKYGYTF

D: -
size: -
V: TRBV28
J: TRBJ2-7
DNA: TGTGCCGGTAGCGAGAGCGGCGGGTACGAGCAGTACTTC
CDR3: CAGSESGGYEQYF

D: -
size: -
V: TRBV10-3
J: TRBJ2-3
DNA: TGTGCCATCAGCCCCGCAGTAGCGGCACCTAGCACAGATACGCAGTATTTT
CDR3: CAISPAVAAPSTDTQYF

D: -
size: -
V: TRBV5-6
J: TRBJ2-5
DNA: TGTGCCAGCAGCTTAGAAGAGACCCAGTACTTC
CDR3: CASSLEETQYF

D: TRBD1
size: -
V: TRBV6-5
J: TRBJ1-4
DNA: TGTGCCAGCAGTCGGGACAGGTCAACTAATGAAAAACTGTTTTTT
CDR3: CASSRDRSTNEKLFF

D: -
size: -
V: TRBV27
J: TRBJ1-2
DNA: TGTGCCAGCAGTTCGAACCGCGAGGTCGGCTACACCTTC
CDR3: CASSSNREVGYTF

D: TRBD1
size: once
V: TRBV19
J: TRBJ1-5
DNA: TGTGCCAGTAGTAAACCCGGACAGGTCCGAAATAGATATAGCAATCAGCCCCAGCATTTT
CDR3: CASSKPGQVRNRYSNQPQHF